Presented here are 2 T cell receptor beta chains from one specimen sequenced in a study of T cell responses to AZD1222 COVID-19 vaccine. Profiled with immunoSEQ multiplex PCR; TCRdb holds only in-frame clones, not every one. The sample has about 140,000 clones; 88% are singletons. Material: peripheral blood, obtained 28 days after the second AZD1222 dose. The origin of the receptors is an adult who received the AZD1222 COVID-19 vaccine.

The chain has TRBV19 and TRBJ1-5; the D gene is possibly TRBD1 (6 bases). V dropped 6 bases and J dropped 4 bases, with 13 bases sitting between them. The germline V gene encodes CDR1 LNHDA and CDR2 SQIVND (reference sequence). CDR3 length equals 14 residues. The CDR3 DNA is TGTGCCAGTAGCCAGACAGGCGGGAATCAGCCCCAGCATTTT. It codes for CASSQTGGNQPQHF.

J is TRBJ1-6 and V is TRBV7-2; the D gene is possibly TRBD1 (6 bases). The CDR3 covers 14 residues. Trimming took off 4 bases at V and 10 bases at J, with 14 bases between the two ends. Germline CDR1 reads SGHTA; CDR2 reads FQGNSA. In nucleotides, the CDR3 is TGTGCCAGCAGCTCATACAGGGTTGGATCACCCCTCCACTTT. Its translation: CASSSYRVGSPLHF.